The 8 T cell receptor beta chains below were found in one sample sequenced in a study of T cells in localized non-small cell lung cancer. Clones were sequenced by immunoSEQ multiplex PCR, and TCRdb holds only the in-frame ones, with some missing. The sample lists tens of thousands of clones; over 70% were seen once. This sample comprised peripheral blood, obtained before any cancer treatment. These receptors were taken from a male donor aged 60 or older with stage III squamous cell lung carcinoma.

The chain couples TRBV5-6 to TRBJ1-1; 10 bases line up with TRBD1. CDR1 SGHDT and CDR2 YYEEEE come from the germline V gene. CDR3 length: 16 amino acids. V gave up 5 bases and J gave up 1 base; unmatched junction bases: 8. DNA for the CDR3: TGTGCCAGCAGAAATACTAGACAGGGGGCGAACACTGAAGCTTTCTTT. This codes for CASRNTRQGANTEAFF.

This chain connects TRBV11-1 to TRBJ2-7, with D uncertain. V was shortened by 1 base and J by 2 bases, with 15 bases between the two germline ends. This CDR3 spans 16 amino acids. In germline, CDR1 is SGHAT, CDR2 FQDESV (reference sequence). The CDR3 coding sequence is TGTGCCAGCAGCTTAGGTCGAAATGACCCCGCCTACGAGCAGTACTTC. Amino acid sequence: CASSLGRNDPAYEQYF.

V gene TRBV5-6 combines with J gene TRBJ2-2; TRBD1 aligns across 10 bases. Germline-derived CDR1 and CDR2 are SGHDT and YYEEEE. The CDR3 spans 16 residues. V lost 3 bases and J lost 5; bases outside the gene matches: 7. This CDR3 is CASSSLTGGRTGELFF. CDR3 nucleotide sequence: TGTGCCAGCAGCTCTCTGACAGGGGGCCGGACCGGGGAGCTGTTTTTT. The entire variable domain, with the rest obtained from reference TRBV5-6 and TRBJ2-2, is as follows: DAGVTQSPTHLIKTRGQQVTLRCSPKSGHDTVSWYQQALGQGPQFIFQYYEEEERQRGNFPDRFSGHQFPNYSSELNVNALLLGDSALYLCASSSLTGGRTGELFFGEGSRLTVL.

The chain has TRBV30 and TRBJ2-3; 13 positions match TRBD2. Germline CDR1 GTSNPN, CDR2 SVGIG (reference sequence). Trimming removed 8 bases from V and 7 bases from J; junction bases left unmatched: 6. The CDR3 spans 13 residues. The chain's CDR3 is CARTSGSENTQYF. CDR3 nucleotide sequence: TGTGCCCGGACTAGCGGGAGTGAAAATACGCAGTATTTT.

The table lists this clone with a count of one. Here the CDR3 DNA reads TGTGCCAGCTCACAGGGGGCCGACGGGGAGCTGTTTTTT. Amino acids: CASSQGADGELFF. The chain employs TRBV18 and TRBJ2-2, with 7 bases lining up with TRBD1. The CDR3 extends over 13 amino acids. The V gene end was trimmed by 4 bases and the J gene end by 7 bases; junction bases not matched to a gene: 3. Germline V gene sequence: CDR1 KGHSH, CDR2 LQKENI.

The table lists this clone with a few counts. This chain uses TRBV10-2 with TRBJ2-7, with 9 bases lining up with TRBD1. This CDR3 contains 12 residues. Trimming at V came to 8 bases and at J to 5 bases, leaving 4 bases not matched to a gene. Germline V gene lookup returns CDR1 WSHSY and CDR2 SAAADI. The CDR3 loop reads CASRTGDHEQYF. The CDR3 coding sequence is TGCGCCAGCCGGACAGGGGACCACGAGCAGTACTTC.

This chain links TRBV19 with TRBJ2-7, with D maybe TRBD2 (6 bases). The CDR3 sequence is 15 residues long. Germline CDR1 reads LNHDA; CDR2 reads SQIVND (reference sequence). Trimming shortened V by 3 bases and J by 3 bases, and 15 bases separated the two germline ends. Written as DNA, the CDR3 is TGTGCCAGTAGTATTTCAGGAGGGACCAACTACGAGCAGTACTTC. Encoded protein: CASSISGGTNYEQYF.

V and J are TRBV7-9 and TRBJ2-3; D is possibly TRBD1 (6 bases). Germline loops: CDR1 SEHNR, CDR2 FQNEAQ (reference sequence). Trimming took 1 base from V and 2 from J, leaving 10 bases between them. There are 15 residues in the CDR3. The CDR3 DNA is TGTGCCAGCAGCTTAGTTGGGACACCCACAGATACGCAGTATTTT. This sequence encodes CASSLVGTPTDTQYF.